This is a list of T cell receptor beta chains from one sample in a study of radiation and T cells in renal cell carcinoma. Here immunoSEQ multiplex PCR was the method, and the copy in TCRdb shows in-frame clones only, minus some. The sample has about 91,000 clones, 70% to 85% seen once. The sample consisted of blood, taken from a patient whose treatment included radiotherapy and nephrectomy. These receptor sequences come from a man aged 55 to 70 with renal cell carcinoma. Each CDR3 is given with its conserved first and last residue. The order of the fields is CDR3 length, clone size, J gene, V gene, D gene, CDR3 DNA, CDR3 protein. A D gene is named only where the DNA matches it firmly. Size is omitted from some rows. Given values are once, few, many or a class for expanded clones.

11,NA,TRBJ1-2,TRBV29-1,NA,TGCAGCGTTGAGGTTGGGGGGGCCTACACCTTC,CSVEVGGAYTF
13,NA,TRBJ2-5,TRBV9,NA,TGTGCCAGCAGCGTACGGGCCCAAGAGACCCAGTACTTC,CASSVRAQETQYF
13,NA,TRBJ2-3,TRBV28,TRBD2,TGTGCCAGCAGGAGCGGGACCACAGATACGCAGTATTTT,CASRSGTTDTQYF
20,NA,TRBJ1-5,TRBV12-2,NA,TGTGCAAGTCGCTCCCCAGGGTGGGGCCACCGGACCATTAGCAATCAGCCCCAGCATTTT,CASRSPGWGHRTISNQPQHF
15,NA,TRBJ2-1,TRBV7-2,NA,TGTGCCAGCAGCTTAGCGTTTGGGACCTACAATGAGCAGTTCTTC,CASSLAFGTYNEQFF
15,NA,TRBJ2-2,TRBV7-9,TRBD1,TGTGCCAGCAGCAAGGGGACAGGGAGTACCGGGGAGCTGTTTTTT,CASSKGTGSTGELFF
14,NA,TRBJ2-5,TRBV11-2,TRBD2,TGTGCCAGCAGCACGACGGGGGGAGGGCAGACCCAGTACTTC,CASSTTGGGQTQYF
14,NA,TRBJ2-3,TRBV27,NA,TGTGCCAGCAAACGGTCTACATGGCAAGATACGCAGTATTTT,CASKRSTWQDTQYF
15,NA,TRBJ2-5,TRBV28,NA,TGTGCAGCCCTAGGGGGGATCATTGTAGAAGAGACCCAGTACTTC,CAALGGIIVEETQYF
16,NA,TRBJ2-7,TRBV28,NA,TGTGCCAACAGTCTCCTGGGGACCGAACCAACCTACGAGCAGTACTTC,CANSLLGTEPTYEQYF
16,NA,TRBJ2-3,TRBV9,NA,TGTGCCAGCAGCGTAGCTGGCGGTTCATACACAGATACGCAGTATTTT,CASSVAGGSYTDTQYF
13,NA,TRBJ2-1,TRBV29-1,TRBD2,TGCAGCGTTTCTCCTAGCGGGAGCCGAGAGCAGTTCTTC,CSVSPSGSREQFF
14,NA,TRBJ2-3,TRBV6-5,NA,TGTGCCAGCAAGGCGAGGGGAAACACAGATACGCAGTATTTT,CASKARGNTDTQYF
14,NA,TRBJ1-3,TRBV10-1,NA,TGCGCCAGCTCTCCTTCTGACTCTGGAAACACCATATATTTT,CASSPSDSGNTIYF
14,NA,TRBJ2-5,TRBV6-1,NA,TGTGCCAGCAGGAACAGGCCCTTGGTGGAGACCCAGTACTTC,CASRNRPLVETQYF
16,NA,TRBJ1-3,TRBV10-2,TRBD1,TGCGCCAGCAGTGATCCTGGGACAGGGACTGGAAACACCATATATTTT,CASSDPGTGTGNTIYF
14,NA,TRBJ1-4,TRBV25-1,NA,TGTGCCAGCAGTGAATACGGGACTAATGAAAAACTGTTTTTT,CASSEYGTNEKLFF
14,NA,TRBJ2-5,TRBV2,TRBD2,TGTGCCAGCAAATCCGGGACTAGCGGAGAGACCCAGTACTTC,CASKSGTSGETQYF
16,once,TRBJ2-3,TRBV14,NA,TGTGCCAGCAGCCAGGAACCGGGACTCCGCACAGATACGCAGTATTTT,CASSQEPGLRTDTQYF
15,NA,TRBJ2-7,TRBV5-1,NA,TGCGCCAGCAGCCTCCATAAGGGAGGTCGGGACGAGCAGTACTTC,CASSLHKGGRDEQYF
14,NA,TRBJ2-2,TRBV2,NA,TGTGCCAGCAGTGAAGCGATAGGTATCGGGGAGCTGTTTTTT,CASSEAIGIGELFF
14,once,TRBJ2-7,TRBV18,NA,TGTGCCAGCTCCGATCGGGGACACCAATACGAGCAGTACTTC,CASSDRGHQYEQYF
18,many,TRBJ2-3,TRBV6-1,NA,TGTGCCAGCAGTGAAGGCTTAATTCGGTCTTACCGCACAGATACGCAGTATTTT,CASSEGLIRSYRTDTQYF
13,few,TRBJ1-1,TRBV27,NA,TGTGCCAGCAGTTTAACAGGGTACACTGAAGCTTTCTTT,CASSLTGYTEAFF
16,once,TRBJ1-2,TRBV28,NA,TGTGCCAGCAGTTTATGGTCGGACAGTGATCGCTATGGCTACACCTTC,CASSLWSDSDRYGYTF
15,NA,TRBJ1-2,TRBV19,TRBD1,TGTGCCAGTAGTAAACCTGGGACAGGGGTTCCTGGCTACACCTTC,CASSKPGTGVPGYTF
16,NA,TRBJ2-2,TRBV9,TRBD1,TGTGCCAGCAGCGGGGAAGGACAGGGGGCCCCCGGGGAGCTGTTTTTT,CASSGEGQGAPGELFF
13,NA,TRBJ2-3,TRBV7-3,NA,TGTGCCAGCAGCCCCAACGCGGTGGATACGCAGTATTTT,CASSPNAVDTQYF
16,NA,TRBJ2-7,TRBV5-1,TRBD2,TGCGCCAGCAGTCCGGGCCAGCGGGAAATAAGCTACGAGCAGTACTTC,CASSPGQREISYEQYF
11,NA,TRBJ2-1,TRBV5-5,NA,TGTGCCAGCAGATCGCACGGTGAGCAGTTCTTC,CASRSHGEQFF
17,few,TRBJ2-2,TRBV7-9,TRBD1,TGTGCCAGCACTTCCGCCGGAAGGACAGGTCTCACCGGGGAGCTGTTTTTT,CASTSAGRTGLTGELFF
14,NA,TRBJ2-5,TRBV29-1,NA,TGCAGCGTTGAAGAGGGGGCGACAGAAGAGACCCAGTACTTC,CSVEEGATEETQYF
14,NA,TRBJ1-1,TRBV19,NA,TGTGCCAGTAGCCCGGGTTATGGGAACACTGAAGCTTTCTTT,CASSPGYGNTEAFF
12,NA,TRBJ2-5,TRBV11-3,NA,TGTGCCAGCAGGGGTATGGGAGAGACCCAGTACTTC,CASRGMGETQYF
14,NA,TRBJ2-1,TRBV2,TRBD1,TGTGCCAGCTTGATTGACAGGGCAAGGCGTGAGCAGTTCTTC,CASLIDRARREQFF
17,NA,TRBJ2-2,TRBV27,TRBD2,TGTGCCAGCAGTTTTCACTCGGGACTAGCGGGAGGGGAGGAGCTGTTTTTT,CASSFHSGLAGGEELFF
14,few,TRBJ2-2,TRBV5-4,NA,TGTGCCAGCAGCTTGGCTGGGAACACCGGGGAGCTGTTTTTT,CASSLAGNTGELFF
15,NA,TRBJ2-3,TRBV5-1,NA,TGCGCCAGCGCTCTTGTAGGGGGTCTGCCAGATACGCAGTATTTT,CASALVGGLPDTQYF
17,NA,TRBJ2-3,TRBV18,TRBD2,TGTGCCAGCTCGTTTCTAGCGGGAGCCTCTAGCACAGATACGCAGTATTTT,CASSFLAGASSTDTQYF
16,NA,TRBJ2-6,TRBV7-2,NA,TGTGCCAGCAGCTTATGGGGAATCTCTGGGGCCAACGTCCTGACTTTC,CASSLWGISGANVLTF
14,NA,TRBJ2-2,TRBV19,TRBD1,TGTGCCAGTAGTATGGGCAGGGGGAACGGGGAGCTGTTTTTT,CASSMGRGNGELFF
12,NA,TRBJ2-3,TRBV13,NA,TGTGCCAGCAGCTTAAGCCCAGATACGCAGTATTTT,CASSLSPDTQYF
14,NA,TRBJ2-7,TRBV7-9,TRBD2,TGTGCCAGCAGCGCAACTAGCGGGAGCGACGAGCAGTACTTC,CASSATSGSDEQYF
14,NA,TRBJ2-7,TRBV9,TRBD1,TGTGCCAGCAGCGCGGGACAGGCTTCCTACGAGCAGTACTTC,CASSAGQASYEQYF
17,NA,TRBJ2-3,TRBV28,TRBD1,TGTGCCAGCAATAAGGGACAGGGGGCTTTGGGCACAGATACGCAGTATTTT,CASNKGQGALGTDTQYF
14,once,TRBJ1-4,TRBV6-5,NA,TGTGCCAGCAGCAGCAGTGCAACTAATGAAAAACTGTTTTTT,CASSSSATNEKLFF
13,NA,TRBJ2-1,TRBV7-3,TRBD2,TGTGCCAGCAGCCGGGGAGGGAACAATGAGCAGTTCTTC,CASSRGGNNEQFF
14,NA,TRBJ2-7,TRBV14,TRBD1,TGTGCCAGCAGCCGTAACAGGGGGCCATACGAGCAGTACTTC,CASSRNRGPYEQYF
14,NA,TRBJ2-7,TRBV13,NA,TGTGCCAGCAGCGAATGGACTCCCTCCTACGAGCAGTACTTC,CASSEWTPSYEQYF
15,once,TRBJ2-2,TRBV25-1,TRBD2,TGTGCCAGCAGTGGACTAGCGGGGTACACCGGGGAGCTGTTTTTT,CASSGLAGYTGELFF
16,NA,TRBJ2-2,TRBV5-1,TRBD1,TGCGCCAGCAGCCTTAACCCGGGACAGGGGGCCGGGGAGCTGTTTTTT,CASSLNPGQGAGELFF
13,once,TRBJ1-4,TRBV27,NA,TGTGCCAGCAATTCCCTGGCTGGTGAAAAACTGTTTTTT,CASNSLAGEKLFF
18,NA,TRBJ2-1,TRBV21-1,NA,TGTGCCAGCAGCTTCCCAGGACTAGGCGGGAGCCTAGAGGGTGAGCAGTTCTTC,CASSFPGLGGSLEGEQFF
13,NA,TRBJ1-1,TRBV7-2,NA,TGTGCCAGCAGCTTAGATGGGTTCACTGAAGCTTTCTTT,CASSLDGFTEAFF
15,few,TRBJ2-1,TRBV6-4,TRBD2,TGTGCCAGCAGTGAAGGGACTAGCGGTCACAATGAGCAGTTCTTC,CASSEGTSGHNEQFF